This record looks at one T cell receptor beta chain sequence and its context. Its antigen is not known. This sample was taken from a study of CD8 T cells in Susac syndrome. Random hexamers primed reverse transcription of about 0.5 to 1 ug RNA. MiXCR, applied by TCRdb to the immunoSEQ multiplex PCR reads, yields one record per CDR3 protein. The table records about 150,000 distinct CDR3 sequences, approximately 94% of them present only once. General observations from the study: That the number of individuals in its TCR sequencing and HLA analysis was relatively small was acknowledged by the study.

Negative isolation yielded CD8+ and CD4+ T cells; FACS enriched TEMRA cells. In germline, CDR1 is SQVTM, CDR2 ANQGSEA. The V gene end was trimmed by 7 bases and the J gene end by 2 bases; junction bases not matched to a gene: 4. This CDR3 has 13 residues. Sequencing input: CD4+ T cells from PBMCs. This chain joins TRBV29-1 and TRBJ2-1, with 8 bases identical to TRBD1. This clonotype was obtained from a human donor with Susac syndrome. In DNA, the CDR3 is TGCAGCGGAAGGACAGGGACCTACAATGAGCAGTTCTTC. Encoded protein: CSGRTGTYNEQFF.